Below, 13 T cell receptor beta chains from the same sample are listed, as sequenced in a study of blood T cell repertoires in COVID-19. Generated by immunoSEQ multiplex PCR, the TCRdb table keeps only in-frame clones and is missing some. The sample shows about 130,000 clones, about 83% of them seen only once. The sequencing sample was made of peripheral blood. These receptors all stem from a human donor in a cohort sampled during active COVID-19.

The V and J genes are TRBV9 and TRBJ2-5, with TRBD2 identical over 7 bases. J lost 2 bases, V lost 4 bases, and 8 bases had no gene match. The CDR3 covers 15 residues. The V gene's germline CDR1 is SGDLS and CDR2 YYNGEE. The CDR3 region has the DNA TGTGCCAGCAGCCCGGCGGGCGGGGGTCAAGAGACCCAGTACTTC. Protein product: CASSPAGGGQETQYF.

This clone was detected a few times. The chain combines TRBV9 with TRBJ1-2, with a weak D call TRBD1 (6 bases). This CDR3 spans 13 amino acids. V was trimmed by 3 bases and J by 5 bases, leaving 11 bases between them. Germline V lookup: CDR1 SGDLS, CDR2 YYNGEE. The DNA of the CDR3 is TGTGCCAGCAGCGCCGGGGACACATATGGCTACACCTTC. The encoded protein is CASSAGDTYGYTF.

The chain recombines TRBV4-1 with TRBJ1-1, with 7 bases fitting TRBD1. Trimming cost V 2 bases and J 5 bases; bases outside gene matches: 8. The CDR3 spans 15 residues. The germline CDR1 and CDR2 sequences are MGHRA and YSYEKL. The CDR3 reads CASSQRTGRETEAFF. Here the CDR3 DNA reads TGCGCCAGCAGCCAACGGACAGGAAGGGAAACTGAAGCTTTCTTT.

The gene calls are TRBV6-1 and TRBJ1-2, with D hard to call. Germline loops: CDR1 MNHNS, CDR2 SASEGT. Deletions cut 2 bases from V and 8 bases from J, with 12 bases between. The CDR3 consists of 13 residues. In nucleotides, the CDR3 is TGTGCCAGCAGTGAAAATCCTCTGAGAGGCTACACCTTC. It translates to CASSENPLRGYTF.

A few counts support this clone. The rearrangement links TRBV29-1 to TRBJ2-7; 7 bases match TRBD1. CDR1 and CDR2 from the germline V gene are SQVTM and ANQGSEA. The CDR3 is made up of 11 amino acids. V lost 4 bases, J lost 3 bases, and 0 bases stayed unmatched. The CDR3 DNA is TGCAGCGTTGGGGACAGCTACGAGCAGTACTTC. This encodes CSVGDSYEQYF.

Regarding this clone: Sequence at one end of the junction differs from germline and may be a read error. V is TRBV7-8 and J is TRBJ1-5; maybe TRBD1 (6 bases). Germline-derived CDR1 and CDR2 are SGHVS and FQNEAQ. This CDR3 contains 19 residues. CDR3 in DNA: TGTGCCGGCAGCCAGTTCGCGGATCAGGGGATTGGAAGCAATCAGCCCCAGCATTTT. Residues: CAGSQFADQGIGSNQPQHF.

Only a few counts were recorded for this clone. The V gene is TRBV6-6, the J gene TRBJ1-3; 7 positions agree with TRBD1. The CDR3 runs 17 residues. Trimming took 5 bases from V and 0 from J; bases not matched to a gene: 10. Germline V CDR1 and CDR2: MNHNY, SVGAGI (reference sequence). In DNA form, the CDR3 reads TGTGCCAGCAGTCTCCGGGACAGCTTGTTCTCTGGAAACACCATATATTTT. Its translation is CASSLRDSLFSGNTIYF.

This clone was counted at least ten times. The chain uses TRBV29-1 and TRBJ1-2; D possibly corresponds to TRBD1 (5 bases). In germline, CDR1 is SQVTM, CDR2 ANQGSEA. Deletions cut 4 bases from V and 8 bases from J, with 14 bases between. The CDR3 length is 12 residues. The CDR3 DNA sequence: TGCAGCGTTGCCGGCAGGGAAGTGGGCTACACCTTC. It specifies CSVAGREVGYTF.

The CDR3 coding sequence is TGTGCCAGCAGGGATTACAGGAACACTGAAGCTTTCTTT. This sequence encodes CASRDYRNTEAFF. The chain links TRBV2 to TRBJ1-1; D not resolved. V lost 6 bases, J lost 1 base, and 9 bases lay in between. CDR1 and CDR2 from the germline V gene are SNHLY and FYNNEI. The length of the CDR3 is 13 residues. Together with reference TRBV2 and TRBJ1-1, the CDR3 gives the full variable domain: EPEVTQTPSHQVTQMGQEVILRCVPISNHLYFYWYRQILGQKVEFLVSFYNNEISEKSEIFDDQFSVERPDGSNFTLKIRSTKLEDSAMYFCASRDYRNTEAFFGQGTRLTVV.

This chain's CDR3 is CASTGGEFSGNTIYF. As DNA, the CDR3 is TGTGCCAGCACCGGCGGGGAATTCTCTGGAAACACCATATATTTT. The rearrangement joins TRBV5-5 to TRBJ1-3; D not certain. This CDR3 comprises 15 residues. CDR1 SGHKS and CDR2 YYEKEE come from the germline V gene (reference sequence). Trimming took 6 bases from V and 0 from J, leaving 13 bases between them.

This chain uses TRBV6-5 with TRBJ1-4; perhaps TRBD1 as D (6 bases). CDR3 length: 14 amino acids. Trimming pared 6 bases from V and 7 bases from J, leaving 15 bases between. Germline V gene sequence: CDR1 MNHEY, CDR2 SVGAGI. The CDR3 reads CASSQTGVSEKLFF. CDR3 DNA sequence: TGTGCCAGCAGCCAGACAGGAGTAAGTGAAAAACTGTTTTTT.

This rearrangement joins TRBV6-5 to TRBJ2-1; D possibly corresponds to TRBD1 (6 bases). The CDR3 is 12 amino acids. Between the trimmed V and J ends, which lost 11 bases and 8 bases, there was a span of 16 bases. Germline V CDR1 and CDR2: MNHEY, SVGAGI. The CDR3 loop is CAATGYYDEQFF. The CDR3 coding sequence is TGTGCCGCCACAGGGTATTACGATGAGCAGTTCTTC.

The chain has TRBV6-5 and TRBJ1-1; D is unclear. The CDR3 length is 15 residues. Germline CDR1 is MNHEY and CDR2 is SVGAGI. V dropped 8 bases and J dropped 2 bases, with 18 bases sitting between them. The CDR3 nucleotides are TGTGCCAGCTTTATCGAAAGAGGAATAAACACTGAAGCTTTCTTT. Amino acids: CASFIERGINTEAFF.